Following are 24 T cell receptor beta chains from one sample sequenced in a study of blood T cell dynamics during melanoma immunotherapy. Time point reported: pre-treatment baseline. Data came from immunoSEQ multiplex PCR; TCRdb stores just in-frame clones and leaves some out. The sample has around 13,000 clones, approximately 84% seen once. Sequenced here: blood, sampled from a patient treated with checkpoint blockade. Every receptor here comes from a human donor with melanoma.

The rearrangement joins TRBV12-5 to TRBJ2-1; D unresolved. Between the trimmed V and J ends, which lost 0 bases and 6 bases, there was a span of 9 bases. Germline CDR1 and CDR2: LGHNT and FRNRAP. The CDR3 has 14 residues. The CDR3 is CASGLVPTVNEQFF. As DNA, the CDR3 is TGTGCTAGTGGTTTGGTCCCTACCGTCAATGAGCAGTTCTTC.

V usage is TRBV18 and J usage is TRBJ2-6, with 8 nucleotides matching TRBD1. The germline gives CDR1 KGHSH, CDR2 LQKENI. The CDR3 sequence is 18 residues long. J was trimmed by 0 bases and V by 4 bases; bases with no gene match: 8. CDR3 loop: CASSLMGQAYSGANVLTF. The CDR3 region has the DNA TGTGCCAGCTCACTTATGGGACAGGCGTACTCTGGGGCCAACGTCCTGACTTTC.

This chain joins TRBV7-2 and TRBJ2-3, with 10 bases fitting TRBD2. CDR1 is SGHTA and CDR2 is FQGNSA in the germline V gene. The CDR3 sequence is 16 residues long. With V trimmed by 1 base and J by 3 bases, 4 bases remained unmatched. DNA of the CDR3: TGTGCCAGCAGCTTAGTCCCTAGCGGGGGAACAGATACGCAGTATTTT. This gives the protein CASSLVPSGGTDTQYF. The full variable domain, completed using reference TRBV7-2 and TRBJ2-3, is GAGVSQSPSNKVTEKGKDVELRCDPISGHTALYWYRQSLGQGLEFLIYFQGNSAPDKSGLPSDRFSAERTGGSVSTLTIQRTQQEDSAVYLCASSLVPSGGTDTQYFGPGTRLTVL.

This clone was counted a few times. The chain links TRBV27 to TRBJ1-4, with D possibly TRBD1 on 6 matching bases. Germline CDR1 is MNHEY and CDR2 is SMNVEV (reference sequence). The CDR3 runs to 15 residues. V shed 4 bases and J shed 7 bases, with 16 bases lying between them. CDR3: CASSSRGSWGEKLFF. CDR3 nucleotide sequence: TGTGCCAGCAGTTCCAGGGGTTCCTGGGGTGAAAAACTGTTTTTT.

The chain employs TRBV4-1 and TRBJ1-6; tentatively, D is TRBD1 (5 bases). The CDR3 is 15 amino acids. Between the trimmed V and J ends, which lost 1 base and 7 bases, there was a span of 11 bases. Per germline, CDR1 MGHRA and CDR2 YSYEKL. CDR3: CASSQAQGDNSPLHF. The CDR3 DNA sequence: TGCGCCAGCAGCCAAGCCCAGGGCGACAATTCACCCCTCCACTTT.

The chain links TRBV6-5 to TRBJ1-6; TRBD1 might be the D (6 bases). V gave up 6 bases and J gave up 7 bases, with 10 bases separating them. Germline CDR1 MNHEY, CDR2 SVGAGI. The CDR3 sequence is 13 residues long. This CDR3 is CASSPGVNSPLHF. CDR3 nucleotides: TGTGCCAGCAGCCCAGGGGTCAATTCACCCCTCCACTTT.

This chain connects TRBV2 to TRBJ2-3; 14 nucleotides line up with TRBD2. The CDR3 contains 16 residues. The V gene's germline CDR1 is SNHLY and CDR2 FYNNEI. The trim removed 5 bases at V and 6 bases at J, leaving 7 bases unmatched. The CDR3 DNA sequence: TGTGCCAGCAGTTCCGGACTAGCGGGGGGAATGGATACGCAGTATTTT. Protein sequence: CASSSGLAGGMDTQYF.

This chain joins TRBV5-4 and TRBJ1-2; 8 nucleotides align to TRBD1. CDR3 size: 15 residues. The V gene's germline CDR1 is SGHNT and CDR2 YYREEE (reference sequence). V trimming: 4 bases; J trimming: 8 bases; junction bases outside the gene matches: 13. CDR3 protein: CASSAPDTGGQGYTF. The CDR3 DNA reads TGTGCCAGCAGCGCGCCTGACACAGGGGGACAAGGCTACACCTTC.

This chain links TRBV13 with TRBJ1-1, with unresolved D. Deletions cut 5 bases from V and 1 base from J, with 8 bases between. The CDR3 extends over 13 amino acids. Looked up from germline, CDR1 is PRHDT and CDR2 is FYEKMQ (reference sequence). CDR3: CASSHNRNTEAFF. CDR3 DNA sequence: TGTGCCAGCAGCCATAACAGGAACACTGAAGCTTTCTTT.

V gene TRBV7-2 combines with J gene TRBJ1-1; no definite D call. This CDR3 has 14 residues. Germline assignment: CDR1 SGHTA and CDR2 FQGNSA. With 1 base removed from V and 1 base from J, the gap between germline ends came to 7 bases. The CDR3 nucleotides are TGTGCCAGCAGCTTAGTTAGGGAGAACACTGAAGCTTTCTTT. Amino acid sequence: CASSLVRENTEAFF.

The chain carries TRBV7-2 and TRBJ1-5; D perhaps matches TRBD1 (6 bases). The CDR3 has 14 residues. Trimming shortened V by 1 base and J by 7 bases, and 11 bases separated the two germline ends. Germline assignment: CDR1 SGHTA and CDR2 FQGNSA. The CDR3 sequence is CASSLGRQAQPQHF. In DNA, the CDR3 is TGTGCCAGCAGCTTAGGTAGACAGGCACAGCCCCAGCATTTT.

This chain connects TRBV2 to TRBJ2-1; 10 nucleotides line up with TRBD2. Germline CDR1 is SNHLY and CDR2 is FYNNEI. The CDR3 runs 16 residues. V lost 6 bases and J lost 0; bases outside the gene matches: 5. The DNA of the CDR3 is TGTGCCAGCAGCCAAGGACTAGCGGCCTCCTACAATGAGCAGTTCTTC. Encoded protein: CASSQGLAASYNEQFF. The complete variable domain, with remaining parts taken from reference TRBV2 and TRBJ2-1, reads EPEVTQTPSHQVTQMGQEVILRCVPISNHLYFYWYRQILGQKVEFLVSFYNNEISEKSEIFDDQFSVERPDGSNFTLKIRSTKLEDSAMYFCASSQGLAASYNEQFFGPGTRLTVL.

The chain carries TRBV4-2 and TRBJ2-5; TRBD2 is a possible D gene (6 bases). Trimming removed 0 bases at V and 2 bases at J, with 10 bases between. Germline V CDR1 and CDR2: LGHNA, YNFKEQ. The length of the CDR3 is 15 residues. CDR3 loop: CASSQDYGGQETQYF. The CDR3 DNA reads TGTGCCAGCAGCCAAGATTACGGGGGTCAAGAGACCCAGTACTTC.

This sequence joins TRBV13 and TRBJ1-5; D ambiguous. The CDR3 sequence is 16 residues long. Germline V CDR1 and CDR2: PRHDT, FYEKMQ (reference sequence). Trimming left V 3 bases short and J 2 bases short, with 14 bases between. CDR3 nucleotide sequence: TGTGCCAGCAGCTTGGGAGTAACCAGTGGCAATCAGCCCCAGCATTTT. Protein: CASSLGVTSGNQPQHF.

The CDR3 sequence: CASSEGYPRTDTQYF. CDR3 bases: TGTGCCAGCAGTGAAGGGTATCCCCGCACAGATACGCAGTATTTT. The chain combines TRBV25-1 with TRBJ2-3; D is unresolved. Germline CDR1 and CDR2: MGHDK and SYGVNS. V was trimmed by 2 bases and J by 1 base, leaving 10 bases between them. This CDR3 has 15 amino acids.

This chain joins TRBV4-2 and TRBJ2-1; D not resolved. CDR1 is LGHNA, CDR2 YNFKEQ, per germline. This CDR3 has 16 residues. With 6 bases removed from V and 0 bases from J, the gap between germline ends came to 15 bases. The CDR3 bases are TGTGCCAGCAGTCCTGGACGGTTGAGCTCCTACAATGAGCAGTTCTTC. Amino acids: CASSPGRLSSYNEQFF.

Here the CDR3 DNA reads TGTGCCAGCAGCCAAGACCCGCGTCGGAATTCACCCCTCCACTTT. Its translation: CASSQDPRRNSPLHF. This chain connects TRBV14 to TRBJ1-6; no firm D call. V was clipped by 0 bases and J by 7 bases, with 10 bases between them. The CDR3 is made up of 15 amino acids. CDR1 is SGHDN, CDR2 FVKESK, per germline.

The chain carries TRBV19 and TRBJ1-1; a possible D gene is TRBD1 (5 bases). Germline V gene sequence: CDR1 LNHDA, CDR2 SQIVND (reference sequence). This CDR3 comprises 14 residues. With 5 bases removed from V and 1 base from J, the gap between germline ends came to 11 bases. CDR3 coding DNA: TGTGCCAGTAGTCATCAGGGAGGGAACACTGAAGCTTTCTTT. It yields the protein CASSHQGGNTEAFF.

This CDR3 reads CALERGPYTDTQYF. For the CDR3, the DNA is TGTGCCCTTGAGCGGGGGCCTTACACAGATACGCAGTATTTT. The chain links TRBV7-9 to TRBJ2-3; TRBD2 matches at 8 bases. V shed 11 bases and J 2 bases; nucleotides not matched to a gene: 9. The CDR3 covers 14 residues. Per the germline V gene, CDR1 is SEHNR and CDR2 is FQNEAQ (reference sequence).

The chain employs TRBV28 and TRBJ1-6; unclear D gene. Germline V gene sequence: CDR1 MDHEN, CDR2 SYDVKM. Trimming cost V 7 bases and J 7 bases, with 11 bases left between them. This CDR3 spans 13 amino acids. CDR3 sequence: CASMGNWNSPLHF. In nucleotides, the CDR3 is TGTGCCAGCATGGGGAATTGGAATTCACCCCTCCACTTT.

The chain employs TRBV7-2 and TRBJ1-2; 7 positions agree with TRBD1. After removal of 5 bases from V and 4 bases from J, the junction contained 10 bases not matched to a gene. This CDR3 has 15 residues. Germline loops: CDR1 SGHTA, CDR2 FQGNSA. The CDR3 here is CASSEQGGRAYGYTF. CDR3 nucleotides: TGTGCCAGCAGCGAGCAGGGGGGCAGGGCCTATGGCTACACCTTC.

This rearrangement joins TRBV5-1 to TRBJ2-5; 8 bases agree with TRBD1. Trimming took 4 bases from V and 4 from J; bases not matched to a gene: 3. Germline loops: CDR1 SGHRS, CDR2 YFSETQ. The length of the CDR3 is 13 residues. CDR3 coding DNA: TGCGCCAGCAGCCTCGGACAGGGAGAGACCCAGTACTTC. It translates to CASSLGQGETQYF.

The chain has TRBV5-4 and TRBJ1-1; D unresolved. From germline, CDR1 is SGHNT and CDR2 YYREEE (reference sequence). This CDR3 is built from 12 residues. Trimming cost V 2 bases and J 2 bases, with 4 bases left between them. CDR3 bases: TGTGCCAGCAGCTTCTCAAACACTGAAGCTTTCTTT. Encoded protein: CASSFSNTEAFF.

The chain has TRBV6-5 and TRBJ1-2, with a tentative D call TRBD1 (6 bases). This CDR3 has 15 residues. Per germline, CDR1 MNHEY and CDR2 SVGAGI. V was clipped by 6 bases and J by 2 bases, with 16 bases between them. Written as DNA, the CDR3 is TGTGCCAGCAGGGCGGGAGGGGGTGAAAACTATGGCTACACCTTC. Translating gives CASRAGGGENYGYTF.